A single sample is the source of the 21 T cell receptor beta chains below, sequenced in a study of cytomegalovirus exposure and HLA in healthy donors (dated by TCRdb to 2017 to 2019). The library was obtained by the immunoSEQ multiplex PCR assay. A mixture of 60 forward primers for TCR Vbeta segments and 13 reverse primers for TCR Jbeta segments was used in the multiplex PCR. This is the immuneACCESS table as TCRdb keeps it, with only in-frame sequences that have V and J called. A part of the clones is gone; compared with another copy, unresolved V genes explain less than half, and the rest is unexplained. The sample table lists 150,000 to 200,000 clones, about 82% of them with a count of one. About 1.9% of the sample lies in the top ten. The sample was PBMCs. The receptors originated from a woman aged 25-40 years in good health and CMV-seronegative.

V usage is TRBV4-3 and J usage is TRBJ1-5, with D hard to call. Trimming cost V 0 bases and J 3 bases, with 9 bases left between them. This CDR3 spans 15 amino acids. Germline lookup yields CDR1 LGHNA and CDR2 YSLEER. The CDR3 reads CASSQETDNNQPQHF. The CDR3 nucleotides read TGCGCCAGCAGCCAAGAAACAGACAACAATCAGCCCCAGCATTTT.

V usage is TRBV6-5 and J usage is TRBJ1-1; TRBD1 is a possible D gene (5 bases). The germline V gene encodes CDR1 MNHEY and CDR2 SVGAGI. The ends were cut back, 0 bases at V and 4 bases at J, with 12 bases in the middle. This CDR3 spans 15 amino acids. CDR3 protein: CASSYSTVGGTEAFF. The DNA of the CDR3 is TGTGCCAGCAGTTACTCCACAGTGGGGGGCACTGAAGCTTTCTTT.

This chain connects TRBV4-3 to TRBJ1-5; D gene uncertain. The CDR3 is 16 amino acids. Germline V gene lookup returns CDR1 LGHNA and CDR2 YSLEER. Between the trimmed V and J ends, which lost 0 bases and 0 bases, there was a span of 9 bases. CDR3 DNA: TGCGCCAGCAGCCAAGATTACTTCGATAGCAATCAGCCCCAGCATTTT. Translating gives CASSQDYFDSNQPQHF.

V and J are TRBV2 and TRBJ1-1; 8 nucleotides agree with TRBD1. This CDR3 comprises 15 residues. The junction had 7 bases not matched to a gene; V was cut back by 6 bases and J by 1 base. Germline CDR1 SNHLY, CDR2 FYNNEI. CDR3 loop: CASRPRTGQNTEAFF. The CDR3 DNA sequence: TGTGCCAGCAGACCCAGGACAGGGCAGAACACTGAAGCTTTCTTT.

This chain connects TRBV7-9 to TRBJ1-1, with 11 bases lining up with TRBD1. The CDR3 is made up of 16 amino acids. Germline values: CDR1 SEHNR, CDR2 FQNEAQ (reference sequence). V dropped 5 bases and J dropped 4; count of bases not matched to a gene: 9. The CDR3 DNA reads TGTGCCAGCAGCGCCCCGGGGGGACAGGGGGGCACTGAAGCTTTCTTT. Amino acids: CASSAPGGQGGTEAFF.

As DNA, the CDR3 is TGTGCCAGCAGCCAAGCAGGGCTAGCGGGGGACTACGAGCAGTACTTC. Amino acids: CASSQAGLAGDYEQYF. V is TRBV4-2 and J is TRBJ2-7; 10 bases fit TRBD2. The junction had 6 bases not matched to a gene; V was cut back by 1 base and J by 3 bases. Germline CDR1 LGHNA, CDR2 YNFKEQ. This CDR3 contains 16 residues.

The chain recombines TRBV6-5 with TRBJ1-2; maybe TRBD1 (5 bases). In germline, CDR1 is MNHEY, CDR2 SVGAGI. The length of the CDR3 is 15 residues. V gave up 6 bases and J gave up 7 bases, with 21 bases separating them. The CDR3 sequence: CASSPGGRGPGGYTF. CDR3 nucleotide sequence: TGTGCCAGCAGCCCCGGGGGACGGGGCCCGGGTGGCTACACCTTC.

The CDR3 reads CASSEERVDGGSNQPQHF. In nucleotides, the CDR3 is TGTGCCAGCAGTGAAGAAAGGGTGGATGGGGGGAGCAATCAGCCCCAGCATTTT. The V call is TRBV6-1, the J call TRBJ1-5; tentatively, D is TRBD1 (5 bases). V was trimmed by 1 base and J by 1 base, leaving 17 bases between them. The CDR3 has 18 amino acids. The germline gives CDR1 MNHNS, CDR2 SASEGT.

This clone was observed once. The rearrangement joins TRBV4-3 to TRBJ2-7, with D tentatively TRBD2 (5 bases). Germline-derived CDR1 and CDR2 are LGHNA and YSLEER. V was pared by 1 base and J by 5 bases, with 15 bases between. The CDR3 sequence is 15 residues long. The CDR3 DNA is TGCGCCAGCAGCCAAGTCCCCCTGTCCGGGGACGAGCAGTACTTC. Amino acid sequence: CASSQVPLSGDEQYF.

The rearrangement joins TRBV6-6 to TRBJ2-5, with a possible D match to TRBD1 (5 bases). The V gene lost 2 bases and the J gene lost 7 bases, with 8 bases spanning the gap. The CDR3 covers 12 residues. Germline-derived CDR1 and CDR2 are MNHNY and SVGAGI (reference sequence). As DNA, the CDR3 is TGTGCCAGCAGTTACGTCACAGGGACCCAGTACTTC. Translated, it gives CASSYVTGTQYF.

This sequence joins TRBV5-4 and TRBJ2-5, with D possibly matching TRBD1 (6 bases). Looked up from germline, CDR1 is SGHNT and CDR2 is YYREEE (reference sequence). There are 13 residues in the CDR3. Between the trimmed V and J ends, which lost 2 bases and 5 bases, there was a span of 10 bases. The CDR3 coding sequence is TGTGCCAGCAGCTTACAGGGCAGGGAGACCCAGTACTTC. Its translation: CASSLQGRETQYF.

This clone was counted a few times. The genes are TRBV19 and TRBJ1-2, with D possibly matching TRBD1 (6 bases). CDR3 length equals 13 residues. Trimming left V 5 bases short and J 8 bases short, with 15 bases between. The germline V gene encodes CDR1 LNHDA and CDR2 SQIVND (reference sequence). CDR3 nucleotides: TGTGCCAGTAGTTCTCCGGACAGAAGGGGCTACACCTTC. Its protein product is CASSSPDRRGYTF.

The V call is TRBV28, the J call TRBJ2-7, with D perhaps TRBD1 (7 bases). The ends were cut back, 6 bases at V and 2 bases at J, with 17 bases in the middle. Germline V gives CDR1 MDHEN, CDR2 SYDVKM. There are 15 residues in the CDR3. The CDR3 coding sequence is TGTGCCAGCAGCCCTTCCCAGGGGGGTCCCTACGAGCAGTACTTC. Protein product: CASSPSQGGPYEQYF.

The gene calls are TRBV9 and TRBJ2-7; 9 nucleotides match TRBD1. This CDR3 has 15 residues. Germline-derived CDR1 and CDR2 are SGDLS and YYNGEE. V lost 4 bases to trimming and J lost 7 bases; unmatched junction nucleotides: 12. The CDR3 region is CASSPTGDRVREQYF. Here the CDR3 DNA reads TGTGCCAGCAGCCCCACGGGGGACAGGGTGAGGGAGCAGTACTTC.

The chain uses TRBV29-1 and TRBJ2-3; TRBD2 aligns across 12 bases. The trim removed 6 bases at V and 2 bases at J, leaving 6 bases unmatched. Germline V gives CDR1 SQVTM, CDR2 ANQGSEA. The CDR3 has 15 residues. The CDR3 region is CSVNGLAGLTDTQYF. Written as DNA, the CDR3 is TGCAGCGTGAATGGACTAGCGGGACTCACAGATACGCAGTATTTT.

The V call is TRBV5-1, the J call TRBJ1-2; D remains ambiguous. This CDR3 has 13 amino acids. Germline loops: CDR1 SGHRS, CDR2 YFSETQ. Trimming left V 4 bases short and J 3 bases short, with 10 bases between. The CDR3 loop reads CASSLDTYYGYTF. As DNA, the CDR3 is TGCGCCAGCAGCCTCGACACCTACTATGGCTACACCTTC.

The rearrangement links TRBV30 to TRBJ1-1, with D hard to call. The germline V gene encodes CDR1 GTSNPN and CDR2 SVGIG (reference sequence). Trimming cost V 6 bases and J 5 bases, with 13 bases left between them. This CDR3 contains 12 residues. The CDR3 sequence is CACARSGTEAFF. CDR3 DNA sequence: TGTGCCTGTGCCAGGTCGGGGACTGAAGCTTTCTTT.

V and J are TRBV27 and TRBJ2-7; 9 bases are shared with TRBD1. Germline V gene sequence: CDR1 MNHEY, CDR2 SMNVEV (reference sequence). Unmatched junction bases numbered 9, after V lost 8 bases and J lost 1 base. The CDR3 has 15 residues. DNA of the CDR3: TGTGCCAGCTGGGAGACCGGGACAGGGTCCTACGAGCAGTACTTC. Amino acid sequence: CASWETGTGSYEQYF.

J is TRBJ2-1 and V is TRBV6-5; 8 bases match TRBD1. This CDR3 is 15 amino acids long. Germline trimming cut 4 bases from V and 3 bases from J; bases unmatched to any gene: 5. Germline CDR1 and CDR2: MNHEY and SVGAGI. The CDR3 loop reads CASSLQGDHYNEQFF. Here the CDR3 DNA reads TGTGCCAGCAGTTTACAGGGGGATCACTACAATGAGCAGTTCTTC.

This sequence joins TRBV4-1 and TRBJ1-5; 9 bases line up with TRBD1. After removal of 3 bases from V and 6 bases from J, the junction contained 9 bases not matched to a gene. The CDR3 runs 16 residues. Per germline, CDR1 MGHRA and CDR2 YSYEKL. Here the CDR3 reads CASSQGPGTGFQPQHF. The CDR3 DNA sequence: TGCGCCAGCAGCCAGGGGCCCGGGACAGGGTTTCAGCCCCAGCATTTT.

The chain combines TRBV2 with TRBJ1-2; D might be TRBD1 (5 bases). Per the germline V gene, CDR1 is SNHLY and CDR2 is FYNNEI. Trimming pared 4 bases from V and 8 bases from J, leaving 14 bases between. The CDR3 has 13 residues. Here the CDR3 reads CASSVRQGSGYTF. DNA of the CDR3: TGTGCCAGCAGTGTAAGGCAGGGATCAGGCTACACCTTC. The entire variable domain, with the rest obtained from reference TRBV2 and TRBJ1-2, is as follows: EPEVTQTPSHQVTQMGQEVILRCVPISNHLYFYWYRQILGQKVEFLVSFYNNEISEKSEIFDDQFSVERPDGSNFTLKIRSTKLEDSAMYFCASSVRQGSGYTFGSGTRLTVV.